What follows describes a single T cell receptor beta chain. Its antigen is unidentified. This entry comes from a study of CD8 T cells in Susac syndrome. Trimming pared 2 bases from V and 6 bases from J, leaving 10 bases between. The CDR3 loop spans 13 amino acids. In germline, CDR1 is SGHDN, CDR2 FVKESK. Study outcomes and limitations: The study acknowledged a relatively small number of individuals in its TCR sequencing and HLA analysis.

The sequenced target, TCR beta, came from blood CD8+ and CD4+ T cells. The authors negatively isolated CD8+ and CD4+ T cells and FACS-enriched TEMRA cells. Random hexamers primed reverse transcription of roughly 0.5 to 1 ug RNA. The authors amplified TCR beta CDR3 across 54 Vbeta and 13 Jbeta using immunoSEQ multiplex PCR. From the immunoSEQ multiplex PCR reads, TCRdb called clonotypes with MiXCR, one entry per CDR3 protein. The sample holds 100,000 to 150,000 distinct CDR3 sequences, 94% seen once. The rearrangement joins TRBV14 to TRBJ1-2; D unresolved. The sequence derives from a human donor with multiple sclerosis. The sample was CD4+ T cells from PBMCs. The CDR3 nucleotides read TGTGCCAGCAGCCAAAAGATTGGGAATGGCTACACCTTC. This gives the protein CASSQKIGNGYTF.